This TCR beta chain was recorded in a study of CD4 and CD8 cells across lung adenocarcinoma regions. The CDR3 has 14 amino acids. CDR1 and CDR2 from the germline V gene are MNHNS and SASEGT. The V gene end was trimmed by 7 bases and the J gene end by 1 base; junction bases not matched to a gene: 5. One entry per CDR3 protein, called by TCRdb with MiXCR from the PCR reads. This sample has 10,000 to 15,000 distinct CDR3 sequences, with around 50% found just once. Samples came from patients with localized non-small cell lung adenocarcinoma. V usage is TRBV6-1 and J usage is TRBJ2-3; the match to TRBD2 covers 7 bases. The source is a female donor with lung adenocarcinoma. The CD4 and CD8 labels of this study may be unreliable. The material sequenced was CD8+ T cells from the center of a lung tumor. The CDR3: CASIKRDGTDTQYF. The CDR3 region has the DNA TGTGCCAGCATAAAGCGGGATGGCACAGATACGCAGTATTTT.